The 2 T cell receptor beta chains in this list originate from one sample, sequenced in a study of shared clonotypes between healthy human individuals. The repertoire was sequenced with immunoSEQ multiplex PCR; TCRdb's copy has only in-frame clones and lacks some. The sample carries approximately 2.4 million clones, about 94% recorded once. Sequencing used naive CD4+ T cells sorted from blood. Indicated subset: CD45RA+ positively selected. These receptor sequences come from a young man in good health.

The rearrangement links TRBV9 to TRBJ1-4; the D is unclear. CDR3 size: 13 residues. Per the germline V gene, CDR1 is SGDLS and CDR2 is YYNGEE. V lost 3 bases and J 0 bases, leaving 3 bases between the germline ends. The CDR3 DNA sequence: TGTGCCAGCAGCGCCCCAACTAATGAAAAACTGTTTTTT. Translated: CASSAPTNEKLFF.

This rearrangement joins TRBV11-3 to TRBJ2-3, with D unclear. Germline V gives CDR1 SGHNT, CDR2 YENEEA. This CDR3 has 13 amino acids. V dropped 5 bases and J dropped 1 base, with 7 bases sitting between them. CDR3 residues: CASSPDGTDTQYF. The CDR3, as DNA: TGTGCCAGCAGCCCCGATGGCACAGATACGCAGTATTTT.